Listed here are 26 T cell receptor beta chains from one sample, sequenced in a study of blood T cell repertoires in COVID-19 (TCRdb year 2020). Library generation was performed with the immunoSEQ multiplex PCR assay. TCRdb limited this immuneACCESS table to in-frame rearrangements with V and J called. A share of clones is missing; checked studies link under half to unresolved V genes, and the rest is unexplained. The sample data list roughly 73,000 clones, and about 88% of these were observed just once. The top ten clones comprise around 3.9% of the sample. The material sequenced was peripheral blood. Source of these receptors: a man aged 65-85 years with active COVID-19.

The gene calls are TRBV5-4 and TRBJ2-3; D is uncertain. The CDR3 consists of 14 residues. Trimming left V 4 bases short and J 6 bases short, with 15 bases between. Germline values: CDR1 SGHNT, CDR2 YYREEE (reference sequence). CDR3 in amino acids: CASSPPQVVDTQYF. Here the CDR3 DNA reads TGTGCCAGCAGCCCTCCCCAGGTTGTGGATACGCAGTATTTT.

The chain links TRBV4-1 to TRBJ1-1; 8 nucleotides match TRBD1. The CDR3 totals 14 residues. CDR1 and CDR2 from the germline V gene are MGHRA and YSYEKL. V shed 3 bases, J shed 7 bases, and the junction held 7 bases outside the gene matches. The CDR3 loop reads CASSHRGRRDEAFF. The CDR3, as DNA: TGCGCCAGCAGCCACAGGGGGCGACGGGATGAAGCTTTCTTT.

The chain combines TRBV27 with TRBJ2-1, with TRBD2 matching 11 bases. The CDR3 loop spans 15 amino acids. V shed 7 bases, J shed 4 bases, and the junction held 6 bases outside the gene matches. Looked up from germline, CDR1 is MNHEY and CDR2 is SMNVEV (reference sequence). For the CDR3, the DNA is TGTGCCAGCACCGTAGCGGGAGGGGAATACAATGAGCAGTTCTTC. Translated, it gives CASTVAGGEYNEQFF.

The V and J genes are TRBV5-4 and TRBJ2-3, with a tentative D call TRBD2 (6 bases). CDR1 and CDR2 (germline): SGHNT, YYREEE (reference sequence). V shed 3 bases and J shed 4 bases, with 9 bases lying between them. This CDR3 has 13 residues. The CDR3 DNA is TGTGCCAGCAGCTCCGGGGAGGCAGATACGCAGTATTTT. Its translation: CASSSGEADTQYF. The full variable domain, rest sourced from reference TRBV5-4 and TRBJ2-3, is ETGVTQSPTHLIKTRGQQVTLRCSSQSGHNTVSWYQQALGQGPQFIFQYYREEENGRGNFPPRFSGLQFPNYSSELNVNALELDDSALYLCASSSGEADTQYFGPGTRLTVL.

The chain employs TRBV21-1 and TRBJ2-7; the table gives TRBD2 as D, unverified against the DNA. TRBV21-1 has pseudogene status. CDR3 length: 15 amino acids. As DNA, the CDR3 is TGTGCCAGCAGCAAAGGGGGGGGGCGCCGGTACGAGCAGTACTTC. It encodes CASSKGGGRRYEQYF.

This chain connects TRBV28 to TRBJ2-5; TRBD1 agrees at 8 bases. Losses at the gene ends were 5 bases for V and 4 bases for J; bases not matched to a gene: 12. Germline V gene sequence: CDR1 MDHEN, CDR2 SYDVKM. The CDR3 consists of 16 residues. The CDR3 sequence is CASSPLGPTGGETQYF. The CDR3 bases are TGTGCCAGCAGTCCCCTGGGCCCCACAGGGGGAGAGACCCAGTACTTC.

This clone was recorded once. The DNA of the CDR3 is TGTGCCTGGAGGAGGGCTAGCGGGAGAGGGATCCAAGAGACCCAGTACTTC. Amino acids: CAWRRASGRGIQETQYF. This chain uses TRBV30 with TRBJ2-5, with 10 positions matching TRBD2. Germline assignment: CDR1 GTSNPN and CDR2 SVGIG (reference sequence). The junction had 11 bases not matched to a gene; V was cut back by 3 bases and J by 1 base. This CDR3 region has 17 residues. The full variable domain, with the rest looked up from reference TRBV30 and TRBJ2-5, is SQTIHQWPATLVQPVGSPLSLECTVEGTSNPNLYWYRQAAGRGLQLLFYSVGIGQISSEVPQNLSASRPQDRQFILSSKKLLLSDSGFYLCAWRRASGRGIQETQYFGPGTRLLVL.

This chain links TRBV11-3 with TRBJ2-4; 7 bases agree with TRBD2. V shed 1 base and J 5 bases; nucleotides not matched to a gene: 5. Per the germline V gene, CDR1 is SGHNT and CDR2 is YENEEA. The CDR3 has 15 amino acids. The CDR3 coding sequence is TGTGCCAGCAGCTTAGGTCAGGGAGGGGAAAACATTCAGTACTTC. Translating it yields CASSLGQGGENIQYF.

The chain has TRBV19 and TRBJ2-7, with TRBD2 matching over 15 bases. This CDR3 is built from 14 residues. J lost 7 bases, V lost 5 bases, and 3 bases had no gene match. Germline CDR1 LNHDA, CDR2 SQIVND (reference sequence). CDR3: CASSGLAGGMEQYF. CDR3 in DNA: TGTGCCAGTAGTGGACTAGCGGGAGGGATGGAGCAGTACTTC.

V and J are TRBV7-2 and TRBJ2-7, with TRBD2 matching over 11 bases. This CDR3 has 18 amino acids. J gave up 3 bases and V 1 base, and 11 bases lay outside the gene matches. Germline V CDR1 and CDR2: SGHTA, FQGNSA. For the CDR3, the DNA is TGTGCCAGCAGCTTAGGGACTAGCGGGTACTCCAAGGTCTACGAGCAGTACTTC. It yields the protein CASSLGTSGYSKVYEQYF.

The rearrangement links TRBV7-2 to TRBJ2-7, with 8 nucleotides matching TRBD1. The CDR3 spans 16 residues. In germline, CDR1 is SGHTA, CDR2 FQGNSA. V shed 4 bases and J 0 bases; nucleotides not matched to a gene: 8. The CDR3 coding sequence is TGTGCCAGCAGCTCACCAGGGGGCGCCGGCTCCTACGAGCAGTACTTC. Encoded protein: CASSSPGGAGSYEQYF.

The rearrangement uses TRBV24-1 and TRBJ2-5; 7 bases fit TRBD1. Germline CDR1 and CDR2: KGHDR and SFDVKD. The ends lost 4 bases at V and 1 base at J; junction bases unmatched: 2. This CDR3 contains 14 residues. As DNA, the CDR3 is TGTGCCACCAGTGAACGGGACAGCCAAGAGACCCAGTACTTC. Protein product: CATSERDSQETQYF.

V gene TRBV6-2 or TRBV6-3 combines with J gene TRBJ2-5; possibly TRBD2 for D (5 bases). Germline CDR1 reads MNHEY; CDR2 reads SVGEGT. The CDR3 has 15 amino acids. Trimming took 3 bases from V and 2 from J, leaving 13 bases between them. DNA of the CDR3: TGTGCCAGCAGTTATCTAGCCCCGCTACAAGAGACCCAGTACTTC. This codes for CASSYLAPLQETQYF.

The chain has TRBV23-1 and TRBJ1-4; TRBD1 might be the D (6 bases). TRBV23-1 has ORF status, its function being uncertain. Trimming removed 4 bases at V and 0 bases at J, with 12 bases between. The CDR3 is 16 residues long. Here the CDR3 reads CASSPSDSTTNEKLFF. In nucleotides, the CDR3 is TGCGCCAGCAGTCCCTCGGACAGTACAACTAATGAAAAACTGTTTTTT.

This chain connects TRBV7-3 to TRBJ2-3; 10 bases line up with TRBD1. Germline-derived CDR1 and CDR2 are SGHTA and FQGTGA. Losses at the gene ends were 5 bases for V and 6 bases for J; bases not matched to a gene: 11. The CDR3 is made up of 16 amino acids. The CDR3 protein is CASSNNPGTGADTQYF. CDR3 nucleotides: TGTGCCAGCAGCAACAATCCCGGGACAGGGGCCGATACGCAGTATTTT.

V is TRBV4-1 and J is TRBJ2-7, with 8 bases matching TRBD1. The CDR3 loop spans 15 amino acids. V gave up 0 bases and J gave up 6 bases; unmatched junction bases: 7. Germline assignment: CDR1 MGHRA and CDR2 YSYEKL. CDR3 sequence reads: CASSQDRGQVGEQYF. Written as DNA, the CDR3 is TGCGCCAGCAGCCAAGATCGGGGACAGGTGGGCGAGCAGTACTTC.

V and J are TRBV14 and TRBJ1-4; D gene ambiguous. The length of the CDR3 is 16 residues. Germline values: CDR1 SGHDN, CDR2 FVKESK. The V and J ends lost 1 base and 4 bases respectively, with 13 bases between them. Here the CDR3 DNA reads TGTGCCAGCAGCCAAGGCCGGGTACCCCATAATGAAAAACTGTTTTTT. Its protein product is CASSQGRVPHNEKLFF. Supplemented by reference TRBV14 and TRBJ1-4, the full variable domain reads EAGVTQFPSHSVIEKGQTVTLRCDPISGHDNLYWYRRVMGKEIKFLLHFVKESKQDESGMPNNRFLAERTGGTYSTLKVQPAELEDSGVYFCASSQGRVPHNEKLFFGSGTQLSVL.

This clone occurred a few times. The chain recombines TRBV30 with TRBJ2-7; D perhaps matches TRBD2 (5 bases). V lost 2 bases and J 3 bases, leaving 17 bases between the germline ends. CDR1 and CDR2 (germline): GTSNPN, SVGIG (reference sequence). The length of the CDR3 is 15 residues. The DNA for the CDR3 is TGTGCCTGGAGTCGCCGGCGGGTTACCGGCTACGAGCAGTACTTC. Translating gives CAWSRRRVTGYEQYF.

As regards this clone: Relative to the germline gene, one junction end is altered; a read error may explain this. The chain couples TRBV7-2 to TRBJ2-5, with a possible D match to TRBD1 (7 bases). The CDR3 spans 15 residues. Germline V gives CDR1 SGHTA, CDR2 FQGNSA. For the CDR3, the DNA is TGTGCCAGCGGCTCCCAGGGGGGAGTCGGCGACGAGCAGCACTTC. It is translated as CASGSQGGVGDEQHF.

This chain connects TRBV7-2 to TRBJ2-5; 11 positions match TRBD2. Germline values: CDR1 SGHTA, CDR2 FQGNSA. V was clipped by 0 bases and J by 1 base; unmatched bases: 4. The CDR3 runs to 17 residues. The CDR3: CASSLAGGLAVQETQYF. DNA of the CDR3: TGTGCCAGCAGCTTAGCGGGGGGACTAGCGGTCCAAGAGACCCAGTACTTC. Supplemented by reference TRBV7-2 and TRBJ2-5, the full variable domain reads GAGVSQSPSNKVTEKGKDVELRCDPISGHTALYWYRQSLGQGLEFLIYFQGNSAPDKSGLPSDRFSAERTGGSVSTLTIQRTQQEDSAVYLCASSLAGGLAVQETQYFGPGTRLLVL.

The V and J genes are TRBV5-6 and TRBJ2-5; 10 bases fit TRBD1. This CDR3 region has 15 residues. In germline, CDR1 is SGHDT, CDR2 YYEEEE. The ends lost 5 bases at V and 5 bases at J; junction bases unmatched: 9. Here the CDR3 DNA reads TGTGCCAGCAGGGGGCGGGACAGGGGCCCGGAGACCCAGTACTTC. Its protein is CASRGRDRGPETQYF.

The J gene is TRBJ1-2, the V gene TRBV27; TRBD1 agrees at 12 bases. The germline V gene has CDR1 MNHEY and CDR2 SMNVEV (reference sequence). V lost 8 bases, J lost 7 bases, and 8 bases stayed unmatched. The CDR3 is 14 amino acids. The CDR3 region is CASARGQGAGGYTF. For the CDR3, the DNA is TGTGCCAGCGCGCGGGGACAGGGGGCGGGTGGCTACACCTTC.

This clone was observed a single time. The chain recombines TRBV4-3 with TRBJ1-3, with unresolved D. Germline V gene data show CDR1 as LGHNA and CDR2 as YSLEER. V lost 2 bases and J lost 2, with 10 bases in between. CDR3 length: 15 amino acids. CDR3: CASSQIGTPGNTIYF. The CDR3 DNA follows: TGCGCCAGCAGCCAAATTGGCACCCCTGGAAACACCATATATTTT.

The chain employs TRBV19 and TRBJ1-5; unclear D gene. V was trimmed by 3 bases and J by 2 bases, leaving 17 bases between them. This CDR3 region has 17 residues. The germline CDR1 and CDR2 sequences are LNHDA and SQIVND (reference sequence). The CDR3 DNA is TGTGCCAGTAGTATGTGGGGTGCGGGTCAGGGCAATCAGCCCCAGCATTTT. The encoded protein is CASSMWGAGQGNQPQHF.

This clone has just one count. The rearrangement uses TRBV3-1 (or the pseudogene TRBV3-2) and TRBJ2-3; 8 nucleotides match TRBD2. The J segment lost 4 bases and the V segment lost 3 bases, leaving 6 bases of the junction unmatched. The CDR3 covers 15 residues. The germline V gene encodes CDR1 LGHDT and CDR2 YNNKEL (reference sequence). The CDR3 here is CASSQRGARADTQYF. The CDR3 region has the DNA TGTGCCAGCAGCCAGCGGGGGGCCCGGGCAGATACGCAGTATTTT.

This chain joins TRBV5-1 and TRBJ2-7; 8 bases line up with TRBD2. The V gene's germline CDR1 is SGHRS and CDR2 YFSETQ. The CDR3 runs to 15 residues. V was clipped by 8 bases and J by 0 bases; unmatched bases: 10. CDR3 bases: TGCGCCAGTGGGGAGATAGCGGGGTCCTCCTACGAGCAGTACTTC. This encodes CASGEIAGSSYEQYF. The full variable domain, its missing parts supplied by reference TRBV5-1 and TRBJ2-7, is KAGVTQTPRYLIKTRGQQVTLSCSPISGHRSVSWYQQTPGQGLQFLFEYFSETQRNKGNFPGRFSGRQFSNSRSEMNVSTLELGDSALYLCASGEIAGSSYEQYFGPGTRLTVT.